This T cell receptor (beta chain) was identified during a study of blood T cell repertoires in COVID-19. The protocol was immunoSEQ multiplex PCR, while the TCRdb copy is restricted to in-frame clones and leaves out a portion. This repertoire shows fewer than 50,000 clones, around 80% found once; its top ten account for roughly 25%. Germline CDR1 and CDR2: MNHEY and SVGAGI. This CDR3 has 16 amino acids. V gave up 4 bases and J gave up 0 bases, with 10 bases separating them. This chain joins TRBV6-5 and TRBJ2-6; tentative D call: TRBD2 (5 bases). Sequencing was done on a sample of peripheral blood. The TCR sequence derives from a man in his 70s with acute or convalescent COVID-19. This chain's CDR3 is CASSSNRDSGANVLTF. In DNA form, the CDR3 reads TGTGCCAGCAGTTCCAACCGGGACTCTGGGGCCAACGTCCTGACTTTC.